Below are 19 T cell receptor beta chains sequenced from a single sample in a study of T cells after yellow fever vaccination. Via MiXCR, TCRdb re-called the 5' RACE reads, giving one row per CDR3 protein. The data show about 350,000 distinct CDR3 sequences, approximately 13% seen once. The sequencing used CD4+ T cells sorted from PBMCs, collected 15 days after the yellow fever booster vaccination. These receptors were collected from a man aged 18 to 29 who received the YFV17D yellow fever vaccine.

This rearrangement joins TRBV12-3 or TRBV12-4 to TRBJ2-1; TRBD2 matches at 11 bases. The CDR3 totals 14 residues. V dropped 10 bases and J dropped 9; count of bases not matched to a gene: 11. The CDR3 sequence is CATRLAGGQSEQFF. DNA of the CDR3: TGTGCCACCAGATTAGCGGGGGGGCAAAGTGAGCAGTTCTTC.

CDR3 loop: CASSPRTFPYEQYV. The DNA for the CDR3 is TGTGCCAGCAGCCCTCGGACATTCCCCTACGAGCAGTACGTC. This rearrangement joins TRBV6-5 to TRBJ2-7; maybe TRBD1 (5 bases). Trimming stripped 6 bases from V and 2 bases from J, with 14 bases between. The germline CDR1 and CDR2 sequences are MNHEY and SVGAGI. The CDR3 spans 14 residues.

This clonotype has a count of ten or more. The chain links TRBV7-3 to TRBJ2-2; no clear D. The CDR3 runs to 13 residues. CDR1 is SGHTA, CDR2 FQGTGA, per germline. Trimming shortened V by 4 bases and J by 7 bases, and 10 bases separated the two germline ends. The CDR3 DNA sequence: TGTGCCAGCAGCTCCATGTTAGGCGGGGAGCTGTTTTTT. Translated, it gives CASSSMLGGELFF. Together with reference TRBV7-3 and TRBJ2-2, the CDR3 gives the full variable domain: GAGVSQTPSNKVTEKGKYVELRCDPISGHTALYWYRQSLGQGPEFLIYFQGTGAADDSGLPNDRFFAVRPEGSVSTLKIQRTERGDSAVYLCASSSMLGGELFFGEGSRLTVL.

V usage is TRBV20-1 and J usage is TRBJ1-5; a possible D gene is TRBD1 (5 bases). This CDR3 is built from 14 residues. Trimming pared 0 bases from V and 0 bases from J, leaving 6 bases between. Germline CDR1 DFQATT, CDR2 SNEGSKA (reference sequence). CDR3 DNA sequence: TGCAGTGCTAGAGAGGGGGTTAGCAATCAGCCCCAGCATTTT. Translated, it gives CSAREGVSNQPQHF.

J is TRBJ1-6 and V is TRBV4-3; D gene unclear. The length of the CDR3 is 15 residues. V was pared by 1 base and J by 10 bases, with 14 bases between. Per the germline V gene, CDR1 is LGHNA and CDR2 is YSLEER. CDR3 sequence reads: CASSQATTSSSPLHF. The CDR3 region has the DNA TGCGCCAGCAGCCAAGCTACAACTTCGAGCTCACCCCTCCACTTT.

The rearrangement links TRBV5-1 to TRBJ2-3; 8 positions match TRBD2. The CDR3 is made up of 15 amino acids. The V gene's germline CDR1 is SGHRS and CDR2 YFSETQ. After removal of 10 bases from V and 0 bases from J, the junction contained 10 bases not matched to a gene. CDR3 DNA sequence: TGCGCCTGCGGCAGCGGGGGATCTAGCACAGATACGCAGTATTTT. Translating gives CACGSGGSSTDTQYF.

CDR3: CASSDGTLYTEAFF. The CDR3 coding sequence is TGTGCCAGCAGCGACGGGACGCTGTACACTGAAGCTTTCTTT. The V gene is TRBV5-4, the J gene TRBJ1-1; maybe TRBD1 (5 bases). The CDR3 extends over 14 amino acids. Germline lookup yields CDR1 SGHNT and CDR2 YYREEE (reference sequence). Trimming removed 4 bases at V and 3 bases at J, with 13 bases between.

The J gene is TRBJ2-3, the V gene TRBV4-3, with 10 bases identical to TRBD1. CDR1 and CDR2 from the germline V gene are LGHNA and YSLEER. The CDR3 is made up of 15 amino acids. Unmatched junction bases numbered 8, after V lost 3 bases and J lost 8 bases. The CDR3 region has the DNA TGCGCCAGCAGCCAGGGACAGGGGCAGGGGGGTACGCAGTATTTT. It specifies CASSQGQGQGGTQYF.

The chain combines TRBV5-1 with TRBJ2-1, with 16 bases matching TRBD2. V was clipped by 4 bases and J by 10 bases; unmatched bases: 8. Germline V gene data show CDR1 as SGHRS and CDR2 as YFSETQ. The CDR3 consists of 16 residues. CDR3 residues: CASSAPGLAGGREQFF. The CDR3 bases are TGCGCCAGCAGCGCCCCGGGACTAGCGGGGGGGCGGGAGCAGTTCTTC.

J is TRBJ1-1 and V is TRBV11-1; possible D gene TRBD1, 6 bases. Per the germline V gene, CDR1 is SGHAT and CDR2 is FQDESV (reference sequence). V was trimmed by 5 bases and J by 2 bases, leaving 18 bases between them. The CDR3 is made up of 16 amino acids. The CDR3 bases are TGTGCCAGCAGCACAAGTCCCGGGACACTCAACACTGAAGCTTTCTTT. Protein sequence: CASSTSPGTLNTEAFF.

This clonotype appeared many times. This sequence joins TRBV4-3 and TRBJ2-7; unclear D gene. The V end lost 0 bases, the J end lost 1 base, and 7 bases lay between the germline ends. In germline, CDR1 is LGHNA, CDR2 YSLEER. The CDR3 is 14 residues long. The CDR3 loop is CASSQEERSYEQYF. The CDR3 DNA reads TGCGCCAGCAGCCAAGAGGAGAGGTCCTACGAGCAGTACTTC.

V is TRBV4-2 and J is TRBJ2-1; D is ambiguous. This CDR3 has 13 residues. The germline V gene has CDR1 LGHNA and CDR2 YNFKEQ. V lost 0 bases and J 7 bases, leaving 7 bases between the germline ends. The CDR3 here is CASSQEPQNEQFF. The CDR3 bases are TGTGCCAGCAGCCAAGAGCCCCAAAATGAGCAGTTCTTC.

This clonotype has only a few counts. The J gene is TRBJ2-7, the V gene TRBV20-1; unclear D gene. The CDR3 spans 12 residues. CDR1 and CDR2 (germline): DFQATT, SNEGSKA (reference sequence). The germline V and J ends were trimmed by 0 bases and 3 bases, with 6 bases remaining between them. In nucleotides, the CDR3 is TGCAGTGCTAGAGATAACGGCTACGAGCAGTACGTC. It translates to CSARDNGYEQYV.

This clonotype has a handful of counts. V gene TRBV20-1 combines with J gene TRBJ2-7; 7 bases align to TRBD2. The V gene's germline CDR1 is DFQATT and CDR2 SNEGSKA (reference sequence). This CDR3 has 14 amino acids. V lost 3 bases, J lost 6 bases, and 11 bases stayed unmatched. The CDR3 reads CSARKAGPGSEQYF. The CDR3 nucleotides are TGCAGTGCTAGGAAAGCGGGGCCAGGGAGCGAGCAGTACTTC.

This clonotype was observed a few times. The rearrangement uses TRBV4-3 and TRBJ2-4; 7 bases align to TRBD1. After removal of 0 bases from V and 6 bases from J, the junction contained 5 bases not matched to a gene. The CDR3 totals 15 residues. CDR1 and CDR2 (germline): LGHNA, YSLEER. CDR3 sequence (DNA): TGCGCCAGCAGCCAAGAGGGGACAGTCACAAACATTCAGTACTTC. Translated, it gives CASSQEGTVTNIQYF.

The CDR3 here is CASSYDRGHTGELFF. The CDR3 bases are TGTGCCAGCAGCTATGACAGGGGCCACACCGGGGAGCTGTTTTTT. The chain combines TRBV5-6 with TRBJ2-2, with TRBD1 matching 8 bases. CDR1 and CDR2 from the germline V gene are SGHDT and YYEEEE. The CDR3 is made up of 15 amino acids. V lost 3 bases, J lost 3 bases, and 4 bases stayed unmatched.

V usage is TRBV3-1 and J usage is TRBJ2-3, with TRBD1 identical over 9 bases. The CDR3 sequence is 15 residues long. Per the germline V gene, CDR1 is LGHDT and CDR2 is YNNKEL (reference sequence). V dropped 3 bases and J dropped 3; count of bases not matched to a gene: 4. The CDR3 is CASSHVGQGTDTQYF. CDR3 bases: TGTGCCAGCAGCCACGTTGGACAGGGGACAGATACGCAGTATTTT.

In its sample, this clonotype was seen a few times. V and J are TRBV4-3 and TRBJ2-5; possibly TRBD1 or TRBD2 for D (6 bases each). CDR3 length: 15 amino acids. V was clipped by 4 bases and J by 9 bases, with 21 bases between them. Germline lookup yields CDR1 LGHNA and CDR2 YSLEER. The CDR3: CASSPSGQRTGAQYF. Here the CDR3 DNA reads TGCGCCAGCAGCCCCTCGGGACAACGCACGGGGGCCCAGTACTTC.

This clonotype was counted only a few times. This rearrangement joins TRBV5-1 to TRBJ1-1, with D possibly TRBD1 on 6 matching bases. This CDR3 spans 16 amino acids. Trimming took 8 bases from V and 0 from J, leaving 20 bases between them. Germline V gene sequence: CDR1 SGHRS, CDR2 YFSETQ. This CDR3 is CASSPGAGHLNTEAFF. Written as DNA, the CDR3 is TGCGCCAGTAGTCCGGGTGCGGGACACCTGAACACTGAAGCTTTCTTT.